These 21 T cell receptor beta chains originate from one sample sequenced in a study of vaccination and CD4 T cells after COVID-19 (dated by TCRdb to the early 2020s). The treatment or condition label, read with the paper, signifies: approximately 9-day PBMC culture with coronavirus spike peptide pools or control peptides (ViraFEST assay). CD4+ T cells from unexposed donors were collected before the COVID-19 pandemic (2011-2018). Their specific antigens are unknown. Library preparation was by PCR. The instrument given in TCRdb is Illumina iSeq 100. DNA from cultured CD4+ T cells was subjected to TCR sequencing with the Oncomine TCR Beta short-read assay at the Johns Hopkins FTIC core. TCRdb cleaned the public reads at Q25 with fastp, built clones with MiXCR and kept in-frame beta chains. Identical CDR3 proteins give one entry, which carries the most common genes and DNA. The sample has 2,400 or so distinct CDR3 sequences on record, around 23% of them singletons. Of the sample, less than 60% falls within the top ten clones.

Sequencing input: CD4+ T cells from blood, cultured in vitro. These receptor sequences come from a human donor in good health.

The chain has TRBV27 and TRBJ2-2; 10 bases match TRBD2. CDR1 MNHEY and CDR2 SMNVEV come from the germline V gene (reference sequence). The CDR3 is 19 residues long. Trimming removed 5 bases from V and 1 base from J; junction bases left unmatched: 13. The CDR3 DNA is TGTGCCAGCAGTGGGCGCAGCACTTGGACTAGCGGGAACACCGGGGAGCTGTTTTTT. It encodes CASSGRSTWTSGNTGELFF.

This clonotype was seen a few times. The V call is TRBV14, the J call TRBJ1-1, with 9 positions matching TRBD1. The germline CDR1 and CDR2 sequences are SGHDN and FVKESK. V was clipped by 4 bases and J by 2 bases; unmatched bases: 5. CDR3 size: 15 residues. CDR3 amino acids: CASSLLGQGNTEAFF. The CDR3 nucleotides read TGTGCCAGCAGCCTACTGGGACAGGGAAACACTGAAGCTTTCTTT.

This clonotype was detected only a few times. In DNA, the CDR3 is TGTGCCTGGAGTGTACGTGCGCCCGGTTCCTACAATGAGCAGTTCTTC. This codes for CAWSVRAPGSYNEQFF. The V gene is TRBV30, the J gene TRBJ2-1; no firm D call. The CDR3 sequence is 16 residues long. V was pared by 0 bases and J by 1 base, with 13 bases between. Germline assignment: CDR1 GTSNPN and CDR2 SVGIG (reference sequence).

The chain combines TRBV7-3 with TRBJ2-3, with TRBD1 matching 8 bases. V lost 4 bases, J lost 4 bases, and 1 base stayed unmatched. Germline V CDR1 and CDR2: SGHTA, FQGTGA. The CDR3 length is 13 residues. This CDR3 is CASSSTGADTQYF. DNA of the CDR3: TGTGCCAGCAGCTCGACAGGGGCAGATACGCAGTATTTT.

The genes are TRBV2 and TRBJ2-7; D is unresolved. CDR1 and CDR2 (germline): SNHLY, FYNNEI. V lost 5 bases and J lost 0, with 14 bases in between. The CDR3 totals 15 residues. The CDR3 loop is CASSLTLSLSYEQYF. Written as DNA, the CDR3 is TGTGCCAGCAGTTTGACTCTGAGTCTCTCCTACGAGCAGTACTTC.

Note on this clonotype: Compared with germline, one end of the junction differs, possibly owing to a read error. The CDR3 DNA sequence: TGTACCAGCAGCCAAGATCTAGCGGTTGGGACCCAGTACTTC. Amino acid sequence: CTSSQDLAVGTQYF. The rearrangement links TRBV3-1 to TRBJ2-5; 7 bases map to TRBD2. CDR1 and CDR2 from the germline V gene are LGHDT and YNNKEL (reference sequence). The CDR3 has 14 amino acids.

V gene TRBV28 combines with J gene TRBJ2-3; D perhaps matches TRBD1 (5 bases). Looked up from germline, CDR1 is MDHEN and CDR2 is SYDVKM. V was clipped by 3 bases and J by 2 bases, with 21 bases between them. The CDR3 sequence is 18 residues long. The CDR3 sequence: CASSFLTRTLLPTDTQYF. DNA for the CDR3: TGTGCCAGCAGTTTTCTTACCAGGACACTCCTACCCACAGATACGCAGTATTTT.

This clonotype was recorded a few times. The chain recombines TRBV27 with TRBJ2-5; tentative D call: TRBD1 (6 bases). V shed 4 bases and J shed 4 bases, with 16 bases lying between them. Germline CDR1 MNHEY, CDR2 SMNVEV (reference sequence). The CDR3 is 15 amino acids. The CDR3 spells CASSSISRGVETQYF. CDR3 DNA: TGTGCCAGCAGTTCGATTTCCAGGGGAGTAGAGACCCAGTACTTC.

The chain combines TRBV5-1 with TRBJ2-5; D ambiguous. Germline V CDR1 and CDR2: SGHRS, YFSETQ. This CDR3 is 13 amino acids long. With 2 bases removed from V and 5 bases from J, the gap between germline ends came to 10 bases. The CDR3 protein is CASSFSARETQYF. CDR3 bases: TGCGCCAGCAGCTTTTCAGCGAGGGAGACCCAGTACTTC.

In this sample, this clonotype turned up a few times. This chain joins TRBV18 and TRBJ1-4; 8 nucleotides align to TRBD1. V lost 3 bases, J lost 8 bases, and 8 bases stayed unmatched. This CDR3 contains 15 residues. The germline CDR1 and CDR2 sequences are KGHSH and LQKENI. DNA for the CDR3: TGTGCCAGCTCACCGAAGACAGGGGAAGGGGAAAAACTGTTTTTT. It specifies CASSPKTGEGEKLFF.

This clonotype was recorded a few times. The V and J genes are TRBV12-3 or TRBV12-4 and TRBJ1-2; no clear D. The CDR3 length is 14 residues. The V end lost 5 bases, the J end lost 1 base, and 11 bases lay between the germline ends. CDR3 DNA: TGTGCCAGCAGTCCCCAGACACATAACTATGGCTACACCTTC. It translates to CASSPQTHNYGYTF.

The chain combines TRBV12-3 or TRBV12-4 with TRBJ2-2; TRBD2 matches at 7 bases. This CDR3 is built from 16 residues. Trimming cost V 2 bases and J 7 bases; bases outside gene matches: 10. The CDR3 DNA is TGTGCCAGCAGTTTATTCCGGACGGGAGGTGGCGGGGAGCTGTTTTTT. Encoded protein: CASSLFRTGGGGELFF.

This clonotype was seen only a few times. The rearrangement links TRBV6-1 to TRBJ2-5, with 7 bases that match TRBD1. CDR1 and CDR2 from the germline V gene are MNHNS and SASEGT. Trimming cost V 5 bases and J 5 bases; bases outside gene matches: 5. The CDR3 length is 13 residues. CDR3 DNA: TGTGCCAGCAGTCCACAGGGGACGGAGACCCAGTACTTC. Translated, it gives CASSPQGTETQYF.

This chain links TRBV7-2 with TRBJ2-3, with 7 bases fitting TRBD1. The CDR3 covers 15 residues. J lost 4 bases, V lost 5 bases, and 9 bases had no gene match. Germline V CDR1 and CDR2: SGHTA, FQGNSA. Written as DNA, the CDR3 is TGTGCCAGCAGCCTAGGGGGCGCGTTAGCAGATACGCAGTATTTT. This translates into CASSLGGALADTQYF.

The genes are TRBV4-3 and TRBJ1-6; tentatively, D is TRBD1 (6 bases). V lost 3 bases, J lost 7 bases, and 16 bases lay in between. Looked up from germline, CDR1 is LGHNA and CDR2 is YSLEER. This CDR3 spans 16 amino acids. CDR3 protein: CASSQDATGRNSPLHF. The CDR3 DNA follows: TGCGCCAGCAGCCAGGATGCGACAGGAAGGAATTCACCCCTCCACTTT.

The chain combines TRBV5-1 with TRBJ1-2; 9 bases map to TRBD1. CDR1 and CDR2 from the germline V gene are SGHRS and YFSETQ. This CDR3 region has 14 residues. The trim removed 1 base at V and 6 bases at J, leaving 4 bases unmatched. This CDR3 reads CASSLMGQGNGYTF. The CDR3 bases are TGCGCCAGCAGCTTGATGGGACAGGGAAATGGCTACACCTTC.

This chain connects TRBV28 to TRBJ1-5, with D hard to call. The CDR3 is 12 amino acids. Germline values: CDR1 MDHEN, CDR2 SYDVKM. The V and J ends lost 7 bases and 10 bases respectively, with 14 bases between them. The CDR3 DNA reads as TGTGCCAGCAAGGTCGCCTTTCTACCCCAGCATTTT. Translating it yields CASKVAFLPQHF.

The chain joins TRBV10-1 to TRBJ2-2, with 9 bases that match TRBD1. Germline V lookup: CDR1 WNHNN, CDR2 SYGVQD (reference sequence). Unmatched junction bases numbered 8, after V lost 3 bases and J lost 6 bases. This CDR3 is 16 amino acids long. DNA of the CDR3: TGCGCCAGCAGTGACTACAGGGGGCTGGATGCCGGGGAGCTGTTTTTT. Protein sequence: CASSDYRGLDAGELFF.

In regard to this clonotype: With a much larger clone just one base away, this may be a read error. Without the conserved terminal phenylalanine or tryptophan, this CDR3 likely stems from a read error. The CDR3 bases are TGTGCCACCTCACAGGGGGACTATAATCAGCCCCAGCATCTT. It translates to CATSQGDYNQPQHL. The chain carries TRBV24-1 and TRBJ1-5, with TRBD1 matching 8 bases. After removal of 9 bases from V and 4 bases from J, the junction contained 7 bases not matched to a gene. Germline V CDR1 and CDR2: KGHDR, SFDVKD. The CDR3 length is 14 residues.

The chain carries TRBV9 and TRBJ2-7; 7 nucleotides line up with TRBD1. This CDR3 region has 14 residues. Trimming took 1 base from V and 2 from J; bases not matched to a gene: 3. CDR1 and CDR2 from the germline V gene are SGDLS and YYNGEE. The CDR3 DNA reads as TGTGCCAGCAGCGTACAGGGGGTGCCCTACGAGCAGTACTTC. Translating it yields CASSVQGVPYEQYF.

The DNA of the CDR3 is TGTGCCAGCAGCGAAACAAAGGGGACACTTAGGTACACTGAAGCTTTCTTT. It is translated as CASSETKGTLRYTEAFF. J is TRBJ1-1 and V is TRBV7-9, with a possible D match to TRBD1 (6 bases). There are 17 residues in the CDR3. Trimming removed 5 bases at V and 3 bases at J, with 22 bases between. CDR1 is SEHNR, CDR2 FQNEAQ, per germline (reference sequence).